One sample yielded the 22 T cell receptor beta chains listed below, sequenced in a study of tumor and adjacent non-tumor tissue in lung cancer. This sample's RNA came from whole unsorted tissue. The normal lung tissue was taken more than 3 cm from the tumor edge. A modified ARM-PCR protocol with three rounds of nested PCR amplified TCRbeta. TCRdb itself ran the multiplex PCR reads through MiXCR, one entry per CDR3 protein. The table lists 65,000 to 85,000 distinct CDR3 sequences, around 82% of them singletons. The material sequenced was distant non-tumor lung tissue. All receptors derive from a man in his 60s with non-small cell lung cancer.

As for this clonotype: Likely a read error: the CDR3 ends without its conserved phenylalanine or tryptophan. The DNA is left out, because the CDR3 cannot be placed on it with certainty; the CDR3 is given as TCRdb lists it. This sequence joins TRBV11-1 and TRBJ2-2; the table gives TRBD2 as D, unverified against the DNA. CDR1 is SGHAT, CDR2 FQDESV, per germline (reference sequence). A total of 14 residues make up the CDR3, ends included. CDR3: CARSYTSGTGEVLI.

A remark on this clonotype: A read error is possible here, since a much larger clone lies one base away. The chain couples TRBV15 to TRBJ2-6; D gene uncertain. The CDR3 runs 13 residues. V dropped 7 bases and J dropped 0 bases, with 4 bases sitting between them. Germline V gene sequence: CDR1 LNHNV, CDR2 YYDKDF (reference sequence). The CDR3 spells CATIPSGANVLTF. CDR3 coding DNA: TGTGCCACCATCCCCTCTGGGGCCAACGTCCTGACTTTC.

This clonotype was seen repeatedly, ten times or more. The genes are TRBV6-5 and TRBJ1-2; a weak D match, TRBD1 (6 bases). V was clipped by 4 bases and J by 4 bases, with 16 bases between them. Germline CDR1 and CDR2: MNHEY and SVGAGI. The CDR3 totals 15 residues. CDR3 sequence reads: CASSSQAGVAYGYTF. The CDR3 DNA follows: TGTGCCAGCAGTTCCCAAGCAGGGGTCGCCTATGGCTACACCTTC.

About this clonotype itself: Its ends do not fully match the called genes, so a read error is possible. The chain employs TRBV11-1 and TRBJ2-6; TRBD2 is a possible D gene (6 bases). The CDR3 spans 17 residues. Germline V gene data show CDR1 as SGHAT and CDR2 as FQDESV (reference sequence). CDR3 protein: CGSSRRGRPSRANVLTF. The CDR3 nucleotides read TGTGGCAGCAGTCGGAGAGGGAGGCCTTCTAGGGCCAACGTCCTGACTTTC.

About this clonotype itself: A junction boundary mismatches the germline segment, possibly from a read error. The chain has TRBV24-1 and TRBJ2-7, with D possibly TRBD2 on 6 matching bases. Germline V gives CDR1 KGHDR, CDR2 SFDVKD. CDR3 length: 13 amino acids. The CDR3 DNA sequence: TGTGCCACCGGTAACCGGGACTCCTACGAGCACTACTTC. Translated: CATGNRDSYEHYF.

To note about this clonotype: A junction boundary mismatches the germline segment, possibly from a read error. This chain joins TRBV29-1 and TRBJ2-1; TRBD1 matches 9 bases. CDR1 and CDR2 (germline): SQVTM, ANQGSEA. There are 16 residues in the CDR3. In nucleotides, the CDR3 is TGCAGCGTTGAAGTCCCGGCCGGGACAGGGTTCAATGAGCATTACTTC. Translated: CSVEVPAGTGFNEHYF.

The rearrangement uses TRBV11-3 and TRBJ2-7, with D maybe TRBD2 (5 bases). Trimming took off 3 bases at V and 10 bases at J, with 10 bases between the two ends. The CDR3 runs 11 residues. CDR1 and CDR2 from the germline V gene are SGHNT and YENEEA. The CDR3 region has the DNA TGTGCCAGCAGCTTGATAGACTACCAGTACTTC. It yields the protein CASSLIDYQYF.

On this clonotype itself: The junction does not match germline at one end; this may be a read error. CDR3 sequence reads: CSTRGFDRVNSPLHF. CDR3 DNA: TGCAGTACTAGAGGTTTTGACAGGGTCAATTCACCCCTCCACTTT. J is TRBJ1-6 and V is TRBV20-1, with TRBD1 matching 7 bases. Germline CDR1 DFQATT, CDR2 SNEGSKA (reference sequence). This CDR3 spans 15 amino acids.

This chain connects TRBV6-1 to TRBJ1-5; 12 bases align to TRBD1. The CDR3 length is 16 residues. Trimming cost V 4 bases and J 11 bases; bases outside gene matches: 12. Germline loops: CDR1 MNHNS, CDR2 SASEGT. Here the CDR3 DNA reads TGTGCCAGCAGTGCACGGGACAGGGGGCTCAATCACTCCCAGCATTTT. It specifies CASSARDRGLNHSQHF.

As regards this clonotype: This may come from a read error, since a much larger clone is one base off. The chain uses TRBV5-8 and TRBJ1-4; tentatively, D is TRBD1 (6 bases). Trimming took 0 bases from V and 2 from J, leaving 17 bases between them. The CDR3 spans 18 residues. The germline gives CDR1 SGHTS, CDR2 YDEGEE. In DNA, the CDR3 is TGTGCCAGCAGCTTGGACAGGGACGGGGGGCGGACTAATGAAAAACTGTTTTTT. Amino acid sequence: CASSLDRDGGRTNEKLFF. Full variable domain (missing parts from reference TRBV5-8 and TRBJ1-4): EAGVTQSPTHLIKTRGQQATLRCSPISGHTSVYWYQQALGLGLQFLLWYDEGEERNRGNFPPRFSGRQFPNYSSELNVNALELEDSALYLCASSLDRDGGRTNEKLFFGSGTQLSVL.

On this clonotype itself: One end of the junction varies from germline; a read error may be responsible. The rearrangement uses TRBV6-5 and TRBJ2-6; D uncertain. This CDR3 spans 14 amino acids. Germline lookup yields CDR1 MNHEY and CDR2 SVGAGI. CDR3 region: CASSELSRANVMTF. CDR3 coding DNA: TGTGCCAGCAGCGAGCTATCTAGGGCCAACGTCATGACTTTC.

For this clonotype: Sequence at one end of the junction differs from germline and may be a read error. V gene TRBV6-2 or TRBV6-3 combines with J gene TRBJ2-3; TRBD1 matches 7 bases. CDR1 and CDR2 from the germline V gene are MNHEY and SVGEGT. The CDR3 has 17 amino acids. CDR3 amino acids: CASSYKGFRDSPDTQYF. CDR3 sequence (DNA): TGTGCCAGTAGTTATAAGGGATTCCGGGACAGCCCAGATACGCAGTATTTT.

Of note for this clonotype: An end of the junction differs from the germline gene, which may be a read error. The CDR3 nucleotides are TGTGCCAGCAGCTCTGGGACTAGCGGGACCGTCTACAAGCAGTACTTC. Protein: CASSSGTSGTVYKQYF. This chain uses TRBV11-3 with TRBJ2-7, with 13 bases identical to TRBD2. Germline assignment: CDR1 SGHNT and CDR2 YENEEA. The CDR3 length is 16 residues.

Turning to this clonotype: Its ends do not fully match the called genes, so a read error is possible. The CDR3 spells CASNQSASSESYTF. The DNA of the CDR3 is TGTGCCAGCAACCAATCTGCTTCAAGTGAAAGCTACACCTTC. The chain uses TRBV4-2 and TRBJ1-2; D not certain. The CDR3 covers 14 residues. Germline V CDR1 and CDR2: LGHNA, YNFKEQ.

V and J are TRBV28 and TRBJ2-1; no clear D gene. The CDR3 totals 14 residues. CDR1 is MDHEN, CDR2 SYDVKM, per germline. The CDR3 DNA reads TGTACCAACAGTTTAAGTGCAGGTAACAATGAGCAGTTCTTC. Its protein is CTNSLSAGNNEQFF.

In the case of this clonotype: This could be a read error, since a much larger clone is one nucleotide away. CDR3 bases: TGTGCCACCAGTGATTCGCGGGTGACTAGCAATGAGCAGTTCTTC. Protein product: CATSDSRVTSNEQFF. This sequence joins TRBV24-1 and TRBJ2-1; possibly TRBD2 for D (6 bases). Germline assignment: CDR1 KGHDR and CDR2 SFDVKD. The CDR3 is 15 amino acids. Trimming shortened V by 2 bases and J by 6 bases, and 13 bases separated the two germline ends.

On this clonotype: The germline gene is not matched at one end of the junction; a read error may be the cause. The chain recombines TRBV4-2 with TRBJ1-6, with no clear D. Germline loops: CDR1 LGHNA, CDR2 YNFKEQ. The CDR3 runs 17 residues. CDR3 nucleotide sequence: TGTGCCAGCAACCAAGGAGGTGGCAATACCTATAATTCACCCCTCCACTTT. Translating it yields CASNQGGGNTYNSPLHF.

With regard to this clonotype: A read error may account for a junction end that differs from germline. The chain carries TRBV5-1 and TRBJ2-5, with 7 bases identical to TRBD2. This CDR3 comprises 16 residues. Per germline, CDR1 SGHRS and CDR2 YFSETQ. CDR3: CASRLASGSRGEIHYF. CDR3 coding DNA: TGCGCCAGCAGATTGGCTAGCGGCAGTCGGGGAGAGATCCACTACTTC. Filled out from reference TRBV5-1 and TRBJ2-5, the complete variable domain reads KAGVTQTPRYLIKTRGQQVTLSCSPISGHRSVSWYQQTPGQGLQFLFEYFSETQRNKGNFPGRFSGRQFSNSRSEMNVSTLELGDSALYLCASRLASGSRGEIHYFGPGTRLLVL.

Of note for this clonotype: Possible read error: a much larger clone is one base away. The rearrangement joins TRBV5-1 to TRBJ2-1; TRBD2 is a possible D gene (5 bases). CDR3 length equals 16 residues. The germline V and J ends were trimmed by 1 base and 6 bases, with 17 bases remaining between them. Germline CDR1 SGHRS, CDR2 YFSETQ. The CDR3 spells CASSLLAEGGGNEQFF. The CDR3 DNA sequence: TGCGCCAGCAGCTTGCTGGCGGAAGGAGGTGGCAATGAGCAGTTCTTC. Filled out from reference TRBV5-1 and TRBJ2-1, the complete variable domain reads KAGVTQTPRYLIKTRGQQVTLSCSPISGHRSVSWYQQTPGQGLQFLFEYFSETQRNKGNFPGRFSGRQFSNSRSEMNVSTLELGDSALYLCASSLLAEGGGNEQFFGPGTRLTVL.

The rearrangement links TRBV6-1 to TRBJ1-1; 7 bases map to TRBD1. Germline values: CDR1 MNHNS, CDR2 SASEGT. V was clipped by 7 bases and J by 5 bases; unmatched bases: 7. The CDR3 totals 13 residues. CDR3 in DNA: TGTGCCAGCACTAGACAGGGTTATACTGAAGCTTTCTTT. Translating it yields CASTRQGYTEAFF.

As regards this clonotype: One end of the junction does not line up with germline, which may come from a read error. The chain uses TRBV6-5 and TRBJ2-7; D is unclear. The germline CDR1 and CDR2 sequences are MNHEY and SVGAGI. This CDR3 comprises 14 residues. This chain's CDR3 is CASSYKRNSYEQYF. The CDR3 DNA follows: TGTGCCAGCAGTTACAAACGGAACTCCTACGAACAGTACTTT.

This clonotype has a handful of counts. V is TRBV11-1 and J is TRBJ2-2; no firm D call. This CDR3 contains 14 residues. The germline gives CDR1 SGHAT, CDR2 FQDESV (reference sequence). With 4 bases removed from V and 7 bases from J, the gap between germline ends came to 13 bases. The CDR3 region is CASSYTSDIGELFF. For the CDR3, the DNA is TGTGCCAGCAGCTATACCAGCGACATCGGGGAGCTGTTTTTT.